A single TCR beta chain is shown here with its context. The length of the CDR3 is 11 residues. The V end was cut by 7 bases, the J end by 14 bases, with 17 bases between. Germline CDR1 MNHEY, CDR2 SVGEGT. After extraction with the RNeasy kit, roughly 0.45 to 1 ug of the RNA was reverse transcribed using random hexamers. One entry per CDR3 protein, called by TCRdb with MiXCR from the immunoSEQ multiplex PCR reads. This repertoire shows roughly 140,000 distinct CDR3 sequences, roughly 94% found once; its top ten account for roughly 0.21%. This sample is part of a study of CD8 T cells in Susac syndrome. Sequencing was carried out using CD8+ T cells from PBMCs. This receptor was identified in a human donor with multiple sclerosis. The V call is TRBV6-2 or TRBV6-3, the J call TRBJ1-2; D not certain. CDR3 sequence: CASTPGSEKTF. The CDR3 DNA follows: TGTGCCAGCACACCGGGATCAGAGAAGACCTTC.